A single sample is the source of the 31 T cell receptor beta chains below, sequenced in a study of metastatic and nonmetastatic thyroid tumors (dated by TCRdb to the early 2020s). To prepare the library, PCR was applied. Sequenced using an Illumina HiSeq 4000. Through fastp at Q25 and MiXCR, TCRdb rebuilt clones from the public reads, retaining in-frame beta chains. This sample comprises 45,000 to 50,000 clones, roughly 23% of them detected only once. The top ten clonotypes cover 3% to 4% of the sample. None of the patients had been given any treatment before thyroid surgery. The sample was blood. These receptor sequences come from a male donor with papillary thyroid cancer or a benign thyroid nodule (not recorded which). Some clones in this sample may be carry-over from other donors' samples.

This clone was counted at least ten times. V usage is TRBV19 and J usage is TRBJ2-3, with D perhaps TRBD2 (5 bases). Germline CDR1 is LNHDA and CDR2 is SQIVND (reference sequence). CDR3 length: 16 residues. V was pared by 3 bases and J by 4 bases, with 17 bases between. The CDR3 loop reads CASSMDSSGWSDTQYF. The CDR3 coding sequence is TGTGCCAGTAGTATGGACTCATCGGGGTGGTCAGATACGCAGTATTTT. Variable domain in full (rest from reference TRBV19 and TRBJ2-3): DGGITQSPKYLFRKEGQNVTLSCEQNLNHDAMYWYRQDPGQGLRLIYYSQIVNDFQKGDIAEGYSVSREKKESFPLTVTSAQKNPTAFYLCASSMDSSGWSDTQYFGPGTRLTVL.

This clone was counted at least ten times. V and J are TRBV7-9 and TRBJ2-7; 8 nucleotides agree with TRBD1. Germline lookup yields CDR1 SEHNR and CDR2 FQNEAQ (reference sequence). This CDR3 contains 15 residues. V lost 5 bases and J lost 5; bases outside the gene matches: 11. Written as DNA, the CDR3 is TGTGCCAGCAGCCGATCGACAGGGGCATGGGACGAGCAGTACTTC. Translation gives CASSRSTGAWDEQYF.

This clone showed up many times. CDR3 protein: CASSSLSREPSGANVLTF. CDR3 nucleotide sequence: TGTGCCAGCAGCTCTTTATCCCGTGAACCCTCTGGGGCCAACGTCCTGACTTTC. This chain joins TRBV5-4 and TRBJ2-6; D not certain. This CDR3 has 18 residues. Deletions cut 3 bases from V and 0 bases from J, with 16 bases between. The germline CDR1 and CDR2 sequences are SGHNT and YYREEE (reference sequence).

This clone showed up many times. The chain links TRBV24-1 to TRBJ2-5; D is possibly TRBD1 (5 bases). The germline CDR1 and CDR2 sequences are KGHDR and SFDVKD. The CDR3 covers 11 residues. V lost 9 bases and J 5 bases, leaving 9 bases between the germline ends. CDR3 amino acids: CATGQRETQYF. The CDR3 region has the DNA TGTGCCACCGGACAACGGGAGACCCAGTACTTC.

In its sample, this clone was seen a few times. A much more abundant neighbour one base away suggests this may be a read error. The sample contains more than one DNA sequence encoding this CDR3. The chain carries TRBV12-3 or TRBV12-4 and TRBJ1-6; perhaps TRBD1 as D (5 bases). Trimming took 8 bases from V and 8 from J, leaving 13 bases between them. The CDR3 contains 13 residues. The CDR3 region is CASCGGGYSPLHF. The CDR3 DNA sequence: TGTGCCAGCTGCGGGGGGGGTTATTCACCCCTCCACTTT.

This clone was seen more than once but under ten times. A much larger clonotype is one base distant, so this may be a read error. Other DNA sequences from this sample encode an identical CDR3 as well. V and J are TRBV9 and TRBJ2-1; D is possibly TRBD1 (6 bases). CDR3 length: 13 residues. Germline V gene sequence: CDR1 SGDLS, CDR2 YYNGEE. CDR3 DNA sequence: TGTGCCAGCAGCGTTACAGGGCTCAATGAGCGGTTCTTC. This translates into CASSVTGLNERFF.

This clone was observed at least ten times. The chain uses TRBV18 and TRBJ2-2; 10 bases are a match to TRBD1. CDR1 and CDR2 (germline): KGHSH, LQKENI. V dropped 3 bases and J dropped 6; count of bases not matched to a gene: 4. The CDR3 loop spans 15 amino acids. For the CDR3, the DNA is TGTGCCAGCTCACCGGTGGGACAGGGGCCCGGGGAGCTGTTTTTT. Its translation is CASSPVGQGPGELFF.

V is TRBV4-2 and J is TRBJ2-3; perhaps TRBD2 as D (6 bases). CDR1 and CDR2 (germline): LGHNA, YNFKEQ. Between the trimmed V and J ends, which lost 7 bases and 1 base, there was a span of 15 bases. The CDR3 runs 15 residues. The CDR3 DNA reads TGTGCCAGCATCCCCGAGCGGGTGGGCACAGATACGCAGTATTTT. Its protein is CASIPERVGTDTQYF.

This clone was recorded many times. The chain combines TRBV7-9 with TRBJ2-7; 9 bases line up with TRBD1. Germline trimming cut 5 bases from V and 0 bases from J; bases unmatched to any gene: 5. Germline V CDR1 and CDR2: SEHNR, FQNEAQ (reference sequence). This CDR3 has 15 amino acids. CDR3 amino acids: CASSPGQGLSYEQYF. The CDR3 coding sequence is TGTGCCAGCAGCCCCGGACAGGGGCTCTCCTACGAGCAGTACTTC.

This clone was seen ten or more times. The V call is TRBV6-1, the J call TRBJ1-4; 7 positions match TRBD1. Trimming cost V 7 bases and J 7 bases; bases outside gene matches: 9. The CDR3 is made up of 14 amino acids. Germline V lookup: CDR1 MNHNS, CDR2 SASEGT. The CDR3 DNA sequence: TGTGCCAGCAAGAAGGCAGGGGGAGGTGAAAAACTGTTTTTT. This codes for CASKKAGGGEKLFF.

This clone was seen many times. This chain connects TRBV2 to TRBJ1-1; TRBD1 agrees at 7 bases. The V segment lost 5 bases and the J segment 7 bases; nucleotides outside the gene matches: 10. The CDR3 sequence is 14 residues long. The germline gives CDR1 SNHLY, CDR2 FYNNEI. Here the CDR3 reads CASSSSGTEVEAFF. As DNA, the CDR3 is TGTGCCAGCAGTTCTTCCGGGACAGAAGTTGAAGCTTTCTTT.

The rearrangement links TRBV5-1 to TRBJ2-7; 10 bases fit TRBD2. Trimming took 4 bases from V and 1 from J; bases not matched to a gene: 2. The CDR3 extends over 14 amino acids. The germline V gene encodes CDR1 SGHRS and CDR2 YFSETQ. The CDR3 DNA sequence: TGCGCCAGCAGCCTAGCGGGAGAATCCTACGAGCAGTACTTC. Translating gives CASSLAGESYEQYF.

This clone was recorded at least ten times. The chain couples TRBV6-6 to TRBJ1-1, with 8 bases fitting TRBD1. The CDR3 extends over 17 amino acids. Germline lookup yields CDR1 MNHNY and CDR2 SVGAGI (reference sequence). V lost 1 base and J lost 1; bases outside the gene matches: 8. The CDR3 region is CASSYYPRGQGNTEAFF. CDR3 nucleotides: TGTGCCAGCAGTTACTATCCCAGAGGACAGGGGAACACTGAAGCTTTCTTT.

The chain joins TRBV6-1 to TRBJ2-2; 10 positions match TRBD2. This CDR3 region has 15 residues. V shed 3 bases, J shed 4 bases, and the junction held 2 bases outside the gene matches. Germline CDR1 MNHNS, CDR2 SASEGT. CDR3 coding DNA: TGTGCCAGCAGTGAGTTAGCGGGAGGCACCGGGGAGCTGTTTTTT. This sequence encodes CASSELAGGTGELFF.

This clone was observed a few times. This could be a read error, since a much larger clone is one nucleotide away. V and J are TRBV5-4 and TRBJ2-5; 9 bases align to TRBD1. Trimming cost V 3 bases and J 4 bases; bases outside gene matches: 7. Germline V lookup: CDR1 SGHNT, CDR2 YYREEE (reference sequence). This CDR3 spans 15 amino acids. CDR3 DNA sequence: TGTGCCAGCAGCTCCCGGGACAGGGCGGTAGAGACCCAGTACTTC. As protein: CASSSRDRAVETQYF.

By frequency in the sample, this clone is medium-sized (0.01 to 0.1%). The genes are TRBV9 and TRBJ1-2; D is unclear. V lost 0 bases to trimming and J lost 5 bases, with 14 bases between them. Germline lookup yields CDR1 SGDLS and CDR2 YYNGEE. The CDR3 contains 15 residues. CDR3 DNA: TGTGCCAGCAGCGTAGGGGCAGCGACTATGTATGGCTACACCTTC. Amino acid sequence: CASSVGAATMYGYTF.

This clone was detected many times. CDR3 nucleotides: TGTGCCAGCAGCTGGGGGACAGGAGGACTTAACACTGAAGCTTTCTTT. It yields the protein CASSWGTGGLNTEAFF. The V gene is TRBV5-6, the J gene TRBJ1-1; TRBD1 aligns across 8 bases. Germline V gives CDR1 SGHDT, CDR2 YYEEEE. The CDR3 extends over 16 amino acids. Losses at the gene ends were 3 bases for V and 2 bases for J; bases not matched to a gene: 9.

Many counts were recorded for this clone. The V gene is TRBV6-4, the J gene TRBJ2-3, with TRBD2 matching over 10 bases. This CDR3 is built from 15 residues. J lost 6 bases, V lost 4 bases, and 7 bases had no gene match. In germline, CDR1 is MRHNA, CDR2 SNTAGT. CDR3 nucleotides: TGTGCCAGCAGTGCCTTAGCGGGGGGCCTGGATACGCAGTATTTT. This encodes CASSALAGGLDTQYF.

This clone was detected ten times or more. The V call is TRBV6-1, the J call TRBJ1-5; D possibly corresponds to TRBD1 (6 bases). The CDR3 totals 14 residues. CDR1 is MNHNS, CDR2 SASEGT, per germline. Trimming shortened V by 6 bases and J by 3 bases, and 12 bases separated the two germline ends. CDR3 protein: CASRGSGDNQPQHF. The CDR3, as DNA: TGTGCCAGCAGAGGATCAGGGGACAATCAGCCCCAGCATTTT.

This clone was detected ten times or more. The chain combines TRBV24-1 with TRBJ1-1; the D is unclear. Per the germline V gene, CDR1 is KGHDR and CDR2 is SFDVKD. The CDR3 totals 13 residues. V lost 6 bases to trimming and J lost 3 bases, with 10 bases between them. CDR3 DNA: TGTGCCACCAGTCATCGGTTGTACACTGAAGCTTTCTTT. This encodes CATSHRLYTEAFF.

This clone appeared many times. An end of the junction does not agree with germline; a read error may underlie this. The V gene is TRBV11-2, the J gene TRBJ2-5; 7 nucleotides agree with TRBD2. Germline assignment: CDR1 SGHAT and CDR2 FQNNGV. The CDR3 extends over 18 amino acids. The CDR3 sequence is CANSLERGSGTKRETQYF. Here the CDR3 DNA reads TGTGCCAACAGCTTAGAGCGCGGGAGCGGGACCAAGAGAGAGACCCAGTACTTC.

There are many counts of this clone. J is TRBJ2-1 and V is TRBV2; 14 positions match TRBD2. The V segment lost 5 bases and the J segment 6 bases; nucleotides outside the gene matches: 9. This CDR3 comprises 17 residues. Germline V gene sequence: CDR1 SNHLY, CDR2 FYNNEI. As DNA, the CDR3 is TGTGCCAGCAGTCCGACTAGCGGGAGGGCCCTCGGCAATGAGCAGTTCTTC. This codes for CASSPTSGRALGNEQFF.

This clone was observed many times. This chain uses TRBV18 with TRBJ1-2, with TRBD1 identical over 7 bases. This CDR3 region has 13 residues. The germline gives CDR1 KGHSH, CDR2 LQKENI. Germline trimming cut 6 bases from V and 8 bases from J; bases unmatched to any gene: 9. CDR3 DNA sequence: TGTGCCAGCTCTCCCGACAGGGTCGTCGGCTACACCTTC. As protein: CASSPDRVVGYTF.

This chain joins TRBV30 and TRBJ1-6; no clear D gene. The V gene lost 4 bases and the J gene lost 8 bases, with 15 bases spanning the gap. Germline CDR1 GTSNPN, CDR2 SVGIG (reference sequence). The CDR3 has 14 residues. The CDR3 reads CAWTYQATHSPLHF. CDR3 DNA: TGTGCCTGGACATATCAGGCCACCCATTCACCCCTCCACTTT.

This clone was seen a handful of times. The rearrangement uses TRBV6-1 and TRBJ2-1, with D tentatively TRBD1 or TRBD2 (5 bases each). The CDR3 runs 14 residues. The V end was cut by 7 bases, the J end by 5 bases, with 15 bases between. Germline values: CDR1 MNHNS, CDR2 SASEGT. As DNA, the CDR3 is TGTGCCAGCAATAGGGACGAAGACAACAATGAGCAGTTCTTC. This translates into CASNRDEDNNEQFF.

This clone has a count of ten or more. This chain links TRBV4-2 with TRBJ1-1; D is unclear. The germline V gene encodes CDR1 LGHNA and CDR2 YNFKEQ. This CDR3 has 14 residues. Trimming stripped 6 bases from V and 0 bases from J, with 11 bases between. In DNA form, the CDR3 reads TGTGCCAGCAGGGCCCCTTTAATGAACACTGAAGCTTTCTTT. It specifies CASRAPLMNTEAFF.

By share of the sample, this clone is medium-sized. Additional DNA sequences in this sample encode the identical CDR3. The rearrangement joins TRBV6-1 to TRBJ1-1; TRBD1 matches 7 bases. Trimming removed 5 bases from V and 1 base from J; junction bases left unmatched: 7. This CDR3 has 15 residues. Germline lookup yields CDR1 MNHNS and CDR2 SASEGT. DNA of the CDR3: TGTGCCAGCAGTCGGACAGGCCCCCCGAACACTGAAGCTTTCTTT. It codes for CASSRTGPPNTEAFF.

The chain links TRBV9 to TRBJ2-7, with D possibly TRBD1 on 6 matching bases. From germline, CDR1 is SGDLS and CDR2 YYNGEE. The CDR3 has 14 amino acids. V was clipped by 3 bases and J by 6 bases, with 16 bases between them. The CDR3 region is CASSDTTGWVEQYF. The CDR3 region has the DNA TGTGCCAGCAGCGACACGACAGGTTGGGTCGAGCAGTACTTC.

As to this clone: Within the sample, other DNA sequences also encode this same CDR3. CDR3 residues: CASSPLGGGEPQHF. The CDR3, as DNA: TGTGCCAGCTCACCTCTAGGAGGGGGAGAACCCCAGCATTTT. The chain carries TRBV18 and TRBJ1-5; maybe TRBD1 (6 bases). Germline CDR1 reads KGHSH; CDR2 reads LQKENI. Trimming stripped 3 bases from V and 10 bases from J, with 16 bases between. The CDR3 totals 14 residues.

This clone was counted ten times or more. The V gene is TRBV11-3, the J gene TRBJ1-2; D gene unclear. V was clipped by 1 base and J by 4 bases, with 10 bases between them. The CDR3 is 14 residues long. Germline V gene sequence: CDR1 SGHNT, CDR2 YENEEA. DNA of the CDR3: TGTGCCAGCAGCTTAGGTTTCAGGAGCTATGGCTACACCTTC. It codes for CASSLGFRSYGYTF. Complete variable domain (other parts from reference TRBV11-3 and TRBJ1-2): EAGVVQSPRYKIIEKKQPVAFWCNPISGHNTLYWYLQNLGQGPELLIRYENEEAVDDSQLPKDRFSAERLKGVDSTLKIQPAELGDSAVYLCASSLGFRSYGYTFGSGTRLTVV.

The V call is TRBV4-1, the J call TRBJ1-2; TRBD1 is a possible D gene (5 bases). The germline V and J ends were trimmed by 2 bases and 0 bases, with 13 bases remaining between them. Germline values: CDR1 MGHRA, CDR2 YSYEKL. There are 16 residues in the CDR3. This CDR3 is CASSQSWQGTNYGYTF. The CDR3 DNA sequence: TGCGCCAGCAGCCAATCGTGGCAGGGTACTAACTATGGCTACACCTTC.